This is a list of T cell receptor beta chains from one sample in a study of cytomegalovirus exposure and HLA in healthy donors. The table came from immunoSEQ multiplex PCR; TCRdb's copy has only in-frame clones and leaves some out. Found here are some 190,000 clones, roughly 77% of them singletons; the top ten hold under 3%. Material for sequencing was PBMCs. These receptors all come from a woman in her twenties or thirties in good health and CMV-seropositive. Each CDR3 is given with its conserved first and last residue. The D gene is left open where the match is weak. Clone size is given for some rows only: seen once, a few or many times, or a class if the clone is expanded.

CDR3: CASSSLPQGGTEAFF
DNA: TGTGCCAGCAGTTCGCTGCCTCAGGGGGGAACTGAAGCTTTCTTT
size: .
J: TRBJ1-1
V: TRBV28
D: TRBD1

CDR3: CASSSGTGNYEQSF
DNA: TGTGCCAGTAGTAGCGGGACAGGAAACTACGAGCAGTCCTTC
size: .
J: TRBJ2-7
V: TRBV19
D: TRBD1

CDR3: CASSRQGAGYTF
DNA: TGTGCCAGCAGTCGCCAGGGGGCTGGCTACACCTTC
size: .
J: TRBJ1-2
V: TRBV6-5
D: TRBD1

CDR3: CASSVGFTAGGNEQFF
DNA: TGTGCCAGCAGCGTAGGTTTCACCGCGGGAGGCAATGAGCAGTTCTTC
size: .
J: TRBJ2-1
V: TRBV9
D: TRBD2

CDR3: CASGRSFKDEQYF
DNA: TGTGCGTCTGGCAGGTCCTTTAAGGACGAGCAGTACTTC
size: .
J: TRBJ2-7
V: TRBV10-3
D: .

CDR3: CASSLVSSGDGYTF
DNA: TGTGCCAGCAGCTTGGTGTCGTCGGGGGATGGCTACACCTTC
size: .
J: TRBJ1-2
V: TRBV7-3
D: .

CDR3: CASTPIGTSNTDTQYF
DNA: TGTGCCAGCACTCCCATTGGGACTAGTAACACAGATACGCAGTATTTT
size: .
J: TRBJ2-3
V: TRBV4-2
D: TRBD2

CDR3: CASSVGDRADGYTF
DNA: TGTGCCAGCAGCGTAGGGGACAGGGCCGATGGCTACACCTTC
size: few
J: TRBJ1-2
V: TRBV9
D: TRBD1

CDR3: CASSANWGGQNIQYF
DNA: TGTGCCAGCAGTGCCAACTGGGGGGGGCAAAACATTCAGTACTTC
size: .
J: TRBJ2-4
V: TRBV2
D: .

CDR3: CASSPGTGGNQPQHF
DNA: TGTGCCAGCAGTCCGGGGACAGGGGGGAATCAGCCCCAGCATTTT
size: .
J: TRBJ1-5
V: TRBV27
D: TRBD1

CDR3: CASSSPDRAHTF
DNA: TGTGCCAGCAGCTCGCCCGACAGGGCTCACACCTTC
size: .
J: TRBJ1-2
V: TRBV7-9
D: TRBD1

CDR3: CASSQDGGPEREQFF
DNA: TGTGCCAGCAGCCAAGACGGGGGTCCGGAACGGGAGCAGTTCTTC
size: .
J: TRBJ2-1
V: TRBV4-2
D: .

CDR3: CASSSQGVQGADNSPLHF
DNA: TGTGCCAGCTCATCACAGGGGGTGCAGGGAGCGGATAATTCACCCCTCCACTTT
size: few
J: TRBJ1-6
V: TRBV18
D: TRBD1

CDR3: CASSPYRDSETQYF
DNA: TGTGCCAGCTCACCATACAGGGATTCAGAGACCCAGTACTTC
size: .
J: TRBJ2-5
V: TRBV18
D: .

CDR3: CASSSGGWDISYEQYF
DNA: TGTGCCAGCAGCTCAGGGGGGTGGGATATCTCCTACGAGCAGTACTTC
size: .
J: TRBJ2-7
V: TRBV7-2
D: .

CDR3: CSARTGGQNIQYF
DNA: TGCAGCGCTCGGACAGGGGGCCAAAACATTCAGTACTTC
size: once
J: TRBJ2-4
V: TRBV29-1
D: TRBD1